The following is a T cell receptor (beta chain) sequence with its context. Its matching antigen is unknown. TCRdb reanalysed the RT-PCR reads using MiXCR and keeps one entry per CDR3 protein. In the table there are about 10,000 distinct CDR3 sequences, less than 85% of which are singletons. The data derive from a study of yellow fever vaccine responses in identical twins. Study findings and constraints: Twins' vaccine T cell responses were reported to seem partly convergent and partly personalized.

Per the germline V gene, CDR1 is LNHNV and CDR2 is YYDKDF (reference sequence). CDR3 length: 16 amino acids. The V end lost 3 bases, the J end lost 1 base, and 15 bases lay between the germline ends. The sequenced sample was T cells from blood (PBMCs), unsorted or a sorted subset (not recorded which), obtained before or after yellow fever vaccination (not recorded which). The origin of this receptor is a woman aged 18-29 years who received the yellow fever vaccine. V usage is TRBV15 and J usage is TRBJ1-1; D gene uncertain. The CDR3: CATSRDAGRPNTEAFF. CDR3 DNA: TGTGCCACCAGCAGGGACGCCGGGCGGCCGAACACTGAAGCTTTCTTT.